The rows below give T cell receptor beta chains drawn from one sample of a study of blood T cell repertoires in COVID-19. Only in-frame clones appear in the TCRdb table, and some are missing; sequencing was by immunoSEQ multiplex PCR. The sample lists some 62,000 clones; approximately 78% were seen once. The sequenced sample consisted of peripheral blood. These receptors were obtained from a man in his 60s with COVID-19, enrolled during active disease. Both conserved end residues are part of each CDR3. The D gene is left open where the match is weak. The size entry is marked missing in some rows and otherwise reads once, few, many or a size class.

V: TRBV19; J: TRBJ1-6; D: TRBD1; size: NA; DNA: TGTGCCAGTAGTCTGGGACAGCATAATTCACCCCTCCACTTT; CDR3: CASSLGQHNSPLHF
V: TRBV7-9; J: TRBJ1-5; D: NA; size: NA; DNA: TGTGCCAGCAGCTTAGAAGGGGGAGTTGGCAATCAGCCCCAGCATTTT; CDR3: CASSLEGGVGNQPQHF
V: TRBV19; J: TRBJ2-7; D: TRBD2; size: NA; DNA: TGTGCCAGTACTACTAGCGGGAGGGCCAACGAGCAGTACTTC; CDR3: CASTTSGRANEQYF
V: TRBV5-6; J: TRBJ1-2; D: TRBD1; size: NA; DNA: TGTGCCAGCAGCTTGTGGCAGGGGGCCCCCCGGCTCTATGGCTACACCTTC; CDR3: CASSLWQGAPRLYGYTF
V: TRBV10-3; J: TRBJ2-7; D: TRBD2; size: few; DNA: TGTGCCACTAGCGGGAGAAACGACGAGCAGTACTTC; CDR3: CATSGRNDEQYF
V: TRBV11-2; J: TRBJ2-1; D: TRBD2; size: NA; DNA: TGTGCCAGCAGCCTCAGAGGCGGGGGGGAAGGTGAGCAGTTCTTC; CDR3: CASSLRGGGEGEQFF
V: TRBV5-1; J: TRBJ2-1; D: NA; size: NA; DNA: TGCGCCAGCACCAACCTAGGTTTCTCCTACAATGAGCAGTTCTTC; CDR3: CASTNLGFSYNEQFF
V: TRBV2; J: TRBJ1-5; D: NA; size: NA; DNA: TGTGCCAGCAGCTTGGGACACGGCAATCAGCCCCAGCATTTT; CDR3: CASSLGHGNQPQHF
V: TRBV6-4; J: TRBJ1-2; D: TRBD1; size: NA; DNA: TGTGCCAGCGCCTTACAGGGGGGTTCGGGATATGGCTACACCTTC; CDR3: CASALQGGSGYGYTF
V: TRBV2; J: TRBJ2-2; D: NA; size: NA; DNA: TGTGCCAGCAGTGAGACAGGTCCGAACACCGGGGAGCTGTTTTTT; CDR3: CASSETGPNTGELFF
V: TRBV5-1; J: TRBJ1-5; D: NA; size: once; DNA: TGCGCCAGCAGCCCTGGAGGAGGGAGGCATCAGCCCCAGCATTTT; CDR3: CASSPGGGRHQPQHF
V: TRBV6-5; J: TRBJ1-3; D: TRBD1; size: NA; DNA: TGTGCCAGCAAACCGGGACAGGGAGGAAACACCATATATTTT; CDR3: CASKPGQGGNTIYF
V: TRBV5-4; J: TRBJ2-4; D: NA; size: NA; DNA: TGTGCCAGCAGCAGTAGAAACATTCAGTACTTC; CDR3: CASSSRNIQYF
V: TRBV29-1; J: TRBJ2-5; D: NA; size: NA; DNA: TGCAGCGTCAGGGTCTACCAAGAGACCCAGTACTTC; CDR3: CSVRVYQETQYF
V: TRBV7-9; J: TRBJ2-5; D: TRBD2; size: NA; DNA: TGTGCCAGCAGCTTACTACCGGGACTAGCGGGACAAGAGACCCAGTACTTC; CDR3: CASSLLPGLAGQETQYF
V: TRBV30; J: TRBJ2-7; D: TRBD2; size: NA; DNA: TGTGCCTGGAGTGTCAAGACTAGCGGGGGGGTTTACGAGCAGTACTTC; CDR3: CAWSVKTSGGVYEQYF